Listed below are T cell receptor beta chains from one sample, sequenced in a study of blood T cells in healthy people across ages. MiXCR, applied by TCRdb to the 5' RACE reads, yields one record per CDR3 protein. Here the sample spans 890,000 or so distinct CDR3 sequences, 60% to 80% being singletons. Input material: blood. Receptors were obtained from a young man in good health. CDR3s include the opening cysteine and the closing phenylalanine or tryptophan. A D gene is named only where the DNA matches it firmly. Only some rows state a clone size, as once, few, many or a class for expanded clones.

>TRBJ2-7|few|TRBD1|TRBV6-5
TGTGCCAGCAGCCGTACAGGGGTCGAGCAGTACTTC
CASSRTGVEQYF
>TRBJ2-5|.|.|TRBV4-1
TGCGCCAGCAGCCAAGGACCTTACCAAGAGACCCAGTACTTC
CASSQGPYQETQYF
>TRBJ2-1|.|.|TRBV6-6
TGTGCCAGCAGTCCCCACTCTGGTAACAATGAGCAGTTCTTC
CASSPHSGNNEQFF
>TRBJ2-7|once|.|TRBV6-2/TRBV6-3
TGTGCCAGCAGGGTTGAGGACAGACCCTACGAGCAGTACTTC
CASRVEDRPYEQYF
>TRBJ2-7|few|.|TRBV12-3/TRBV12-4
TGTGCCAGCAGTTCGAACGTGATCCACGAGCAGTACTTC
CASSSNVIHEQYF
>TRBJ2-7|.|.|TRBV12-3/TRBV12-4
TGTGCCAGCAGTCACAGCCATACCTACAATGAGCAGTACTTC
CASSHSHTYNEQYF
>TRBJ2-7|.|.|TRBV30
TGTGCCTGGAGTGTAGGGGGGGAGCCATCCGAGCAGTACTTC
CAWSVGGEPSEQYF
>TRBJ2-1|.|TRBD2|TRBV9
TGTGCCAGCAGCGGTAGCGGGGGGGATACCTACAATGAGCAGTTCTTC
CASSGSGGDTYNEQFF
>TRBJ1-3|once|TRBD1|TRBV7-8
TGTGCCAGCAGTTACGACAGGGTGATGCGAAACACCATATATTTT
CASSYDRVMRNTIYF
>TRBJ2-1|.|TRBD2|TRBV6-2/TRBV6-3
TGTGCCAGCTACCCTAGCGGGGGCTACAATGAGCAGTTCTTC
CASYPSGGYNEQFF
>TRBJ2-1|.|TRBD1|TRBV7-9
TGTGCCAGCAGCTCGGGACAGACCAGCTCCTACAATGAGCAGTTCTTC
CASSSGQTSSYNEQFF
>TRBJ2-3|.|TRBD2|TRBV20-1
TGTAGTGCTACAGGACTAGCGGGGGGGCCAGATACGCAGTATTTT
CSATGLAGGPDTQYF
>TRBJ1-2|.|TRBD1|TRBV30
TGTGCCTGGAGTGTACTCGGGACAGGGGGCCGAGGTGGCTACACCTTC
CAWSVLGTGGRGGYTF
>TRBJ2-5|.|.|TRBV27
TGTGCCAGCAGCATAACAGGCCTCAGGAAGAAAGAGACCCAGTACTTC
CASSITGLRKKETQYF
>TRBJ2-7|.|.|TRBV7-2
TGTGCCAGCAGCAGCCCCCAAGGCACCTACGAGCAGTACTTC
CASSSPQGTYEQYF
>TRBJ2-7|few|.|TRBV9
TGTGCCAGCAGCCTCCGGACGGCTAGCTACGAGCAGTACTTC
CASSLRTASYEQYF
>TRBJ1-1|.|.|TRBV20-1
TGCAGTGCCGCTTCAGGGTTGACTGAAGCTTTCTTT
CSAASGLTEAFF
>TRBJ2-7|.|TRBD2|TRBV20-1
TGCAGTGCTAGAGATGGTCTGGGGGGGGACTTCCCGACCTACGAGCAGTACTTC
CSARDGLGGDFPTYEQYF
>TRBJ2-1|.|.|TRBV6-2/TRBV6-3
TGTGCCAGCAGTTACGGGGGCGAGGGTGAGCAGTTCTTC
CASSYGGEGEQFF
>TRBJ2-3|few|.|TRBV7-2
TGTGCCAGCAGCTTCCGGTTGGGGGGCCACACAGATACGCAGTATTTT
CASSFRLGGHTDTQYF
>TRBJ2-3|.|TRBD1|TRBV4-3
TGCGCCAGCAGCCAGGGACAGGGGGGATTTACAGATACGCAGTATTTT
CASSQGQGGFTDTQYF
>TRBJ1-2|few|TRBD1|TRBV15
TGTGCCACCGGCCAGGGGGGCCTCTATGGCTACACCTTC
CATGQGGLYGYTF
>TRBJ2-1|.|.|TRBV7-9
TGTGCCAGCAGGTTTGGACTCCTCAATGAGCAGTTCTTC
CASRFGLLNEQFF
>TRBJ1-5|few|TRBD1|TRBV20-1
TGCAGTGCTCCCGACAGGGACAATCAGCCCCAGCATTTT
CSAPDRDNQPQHF
>TRBJ2-7|.|TRBD1|TRBV2
TGTGCCACCGGGACAGTGCCCGAGCAGTACTTC
CATGTVPEQYF
>TRBJ2-7|.|.|TRBV20-1
TGCAGTGCTGCGCCGGGTCTCTTCTACGAGCAGTACTTC
CSAAPGLFYEQYF
>TRBJ2-3|.|.|TRBV4-2
TGTGCCAGCAGCCAAGAAGGGGCAGCTACGCAGTATTTT
CASSQEGAATQYF
>TRBJ2-3|.|.|TRBV2
TGTGCCAGCAGTGAACCCAGGGTAGGGGGAGATACGCAGTATTTT
CASSEPRVGGDTQYF
>TRBJ1-2|.|.|TRBV29-1
TGCAGCGTTGAAACCGCAGGGGCTGGCTATGGCTACACCTTC
CSVETAGAGYGYTF
>TRBJ2-5|.|.|TRBV7-8
TGTGCCAGCAGCTTAGGTCCGGGGCGCAGCCAAGAGACCCAGTACTTC
CASSLGPGRSQETQYF
>TRBJ2-1|.|.|TRBV29-1
TGCAGCGTTGACGTGTCCGTTGGTGAGCAGTTCTTC
CSVDVSVGEQFF
>TRBJ2-3|once|.|TRBV6-1
TGTGCCAGCAGTGAAGATCTGCTAGCCCCACTTGGGAGGCAGTATTTT
CASSEDLLAPLGRQYF
>TRBJ2-1|.|.|TRBV7-8
TGTGCCAGCAGCTTAGCGATCACAGTCTACAATGAGCAGTTCTTC
CASSLAITVYNEQFF
>TRBJ2-7|.|.|TRBV29-1
TGCAGCGTTGCGGTGGGGGGGCCGGTCGAGCAGTACTTC
CSVAVGGPVEQYF
>TRBJ2-1|few|TRBD1|TRBV7-9
TGTGCCAGCAGCTCCCCCGACAGGGGGCCCAATGAGCAGTTCTTC
CASSSPDRGPNEQFF
>TRBJ1-2|.|.|TRBV29-1
TGCAGCGTTGAAGATGGGGGACTATCTTATGGCTACACCTTC
CSVEDGGLSYGYTF
>TRBJ1-4|.|.|TRBV20-1
TGCAGTGCTAGAGATGCAGGTTTCGTTGAAAAACTGTTTTTT
CSARDAGFVEKLFF
>TRBJ2-7|.|TRBD1|TRBV6-5
TGTGCCAGCACCGCCGGGACAGGGGAGTACGAGCAGTACTTC
CASTAGTGEYEQYF
>TRBJ2-7|.|.|TRBV12-3/TRBV12-4
TGTGCCAGCAGTACACTTGGGACGGCGGGCGAGCAGTACTTC
CASSTLGTAGEQYF